These 22 T cell receptor beta chains were sequenced from one sample in a study of cytomegalovirus exposure and HLA in healthy donors. The PCR employed 60 Vbeta primers together with 13 Jbeta primers. The method was immunoSEQ multiplex PCR; TCRdb's version includes in-frame clones alone and lacks a portion of them. The sample consists of over 150,000 clones, 82% of them appearing once. Sequencing was carried out using PBMCs. The source is a man in his fifties or sixties in good health and CMV-seropositive.

The CDR3 reads CASRLTGGHAFF. In DNA form, the CDR3 reads TGTGCCAGCAGACTTACAGGGGGCCATGCTTTCTTT. The J gene is TRBJ1-1, the V gene TRBV28; TRBD1 matches at 9 bases. In germline, CDR1 is MDHEN, CDR2 SYDVKM. The V and J ends lost 6 bases and 11 bases, in that order; junction bases with no gene match: 7. This CDR3 has 12 amino acids. The full variable domain, completed using reference TRBV28 and TRBJ1-1, is DVKVTQSSRYLVKRTGEKVFLECVQDMDHENMFWYRQDPGLGLRLIYFSYDVKMKEKGDIPEGYSVSREKKERFSLILESASTNQTSMYLCASRLTGGHAFFGQGTRLTVV.

This chain connects TRBV10-3 to TRBJ1-2, with D uncertain. The germline gives CDR1 ENHRY, CDR2 SYGVKD. V lost 2 bases and J lost 0, with 4 bases in between. The CDR3 runs 13 residues. For the CDR3, the DNA is TGTGCCATCAGTGAGCCTTCTAACTATGGCTACACCTTC. This codes for CAISEPSNYGYTF.

J is TRBJ2-5 and V is TRBV28, with D tentatively TRBD1 (5 bases). V gave up 4 bases and J gave up 2 bases, with 11 bases separating them. The germline gives CDR1 MDHEN, CDR2 SYDVKM. The CDR3 has 14 residues. CDR3: CASSYTRQQETQYF. In nucleotides, the CDR3 is TGTGCCAGCAGTTACACAAGACAGCAAGAGACCCAGTACTTC.

The chain has TRBV18 and TRBJ2-7, with 8 bases matching TRBD1. J was trimmed by 0 bases and V by 3 bases; bases with no gene match: 4. Looked up from germline, CDR1 is KGHSH and CDR2 is LQKENI. There are 15 residues in the CDR3. CDR3 sequence reads: CASSPGQGGSYEQYF. As DNA, the CDR3 is TGTGCCAGCTCACCCGGACAGGGTGGCTCCTACGAGCAGTACTTC.

This chain connects TRBV4-1 to TRBJ1-1; 7 bases map to TRBD1. The CDR3 spans 17 residues. From germline, CDR1 is MGHRA and CDR2 YSYEKL. J was trimmed by 2 bases and V by 1 base; bases with no gene match: 10. The CDR3 DNA reads TGCGCCAGCAGCCAAGTAAGGGGGCATGGTCGCAACACTGAAGCTTTCTTT. This translates into CASSQVRGHGRNTEAFF.

The gene calls are TRBV6-5 and TRBJ2-7; unclear D gene. The CDR3 totals 13 residues. The germline V and J ends were trimmed by 3 bases and 2 bases, with 8 bases remaining between them. The germline gives CDR1 MNHEY, CDR2 SVGAGI. CDR3 residues: CASSYGLAYEQYF. The CDR3 DNA follows: TGTGCCAGCAGTTATGGCCTAGCCTACGAGCAGTACTTC.

The chain links TRBV19 to TRBJ2-1; no clear D gene. The germline V and J ends were trimmed by 6 bases and 0 bases, with 12 bases remaining between them. This CDR3 contains 15 residues. The germline V gene has CDR1 LNHDA and CDR2 SQIVND (reference sequence). CDR3 in DNA: TGTGCCAGTAGCCCTGGAGTAGTCTCCTACAATGAGCAGTTCTTC. Encoded protein: CASSPGVVSYNEQFF.

The chain has TRBV28 and TRBJ2-7, with 9 bases lining up with TRBD1. J lost 2 bases, V lost 5 bases, and 10 bases had no gene match. CDR3 length equals 16 residues. The germline V gene encodes CDR1 MDHEN and CDR2 SYDVKM. Here the CDR3 DNA reads TGTGCCAGCAGTACAACCGGGACAGGGAGAACCTACGAGCAGTACTTC. Residues: CASSTTGTGRTYEQYF. Combining the CDR3 with reference TRBV28 and TRBJ2-7 gives the whole variable domain DVKVTQSSRYLVKRTGEKVFLECVQDMDHENMFWYRQDPGLGLRLIYFSYDVKMKEKGDIPEGYSVSREKKERFSLILESASTNQTSMYLCASSTTGTGRTYEQYFGPGTRLTVT.

The rearrangement links TRBV6-1 to TRBJ1-3; D is unresolved. The V end was cut by 2 bases, the J end by 5 bases, with 13 bases between. The CDR3 consists of 15 residues. Germline CDR1 and CDR2: MNHNS and SASEGT. The CDR3 nucleotides are TGTGCCAGCAGTGAATCGTGGGGAGGACGAAACACCATATATTTT. Amino acids: CASSESWGGRNTIYF.

The chain employs TRBV5-6 and TRBJ2-7, with D possibly being TRBD1 (6 bases). The CDR3 contains 16 residues. V lost 0 bases to trimming and J lost 3 bases, with 16 bases between them. Germline-derived CDR1 and CDR2 are SGHDT and YYEEEE. The CDR3 nucleotides are TGTGCCAGCAGCTTGGGGGGTGGGGGCTATCTCTACGAGCAGTACTTC. Residues: CASSLGGGGYLYEQYF.

The chain carries TRBV30 and TRBJ2-3, with D possibly matching TRBD1 (6 bases). CDR3 length: 17 amino acids. The germline V gene has CDR1 GTSNPN and CDR2 SVGIG (reference sequence). Trimming stripped 0 bases from V and 3 bases from J, with 19 bases between. CDR3 DNA sequence: TGTGCCTGGAGTGTACAGTTGGGGGCATCAGGGACAGATACGCAGTATTTT. The encoded protein is CAWSVQLGASGTDTQYF.

This chain uses TRBV2 with TRBJ2-1, with TRBD1 identical over 9 bases. CDR1 is SNHLY and CDR2 is FYNNEI in the germline V gene. The CDR3 covers 17 residues. V gave up 4 bases and J gave up 4 bases; unmatched junction bases: 11. Written as DNA, the CDR3 is TGTGCCAGCAGTGGGGACAGGGTGAAAGGAGGATACAATGAGCAGTTCTTC. The encoded protein is CASSGDRVKGGYNEQFF.

The CDR3 protein is CASSQGGGTFTNEQFF. The CDR3 DNA reads TGTGCCAGCAGCCAAGGCGGTGGCACCTTTACCAATGAGCAGTTCTTC. The chain couples TRBV14 to TRBJ2-1; D is ambiguous. The CDR3 spans 16 residues. Germline CDR1 is SGHDN and CDR2 is FVKESK. V shed 1 base and J shed 6 bases, with 16 bases lying between them. The whole variable domain, filled in from reference TRBV14 and TRBJ2-1, reads EAGVTQFPSHSVIEKGQTVTLRCDPISGHDNLYWYRRVMGKEIKFLLHFVKESKQDESGMPNNRFLAERTGGTYSTLKVQPAELEDSGVYFCASSQGGGTFTNEQFFGPGTRLTVL.

The table lists this clone with a few counts. This rearrangement joins TRBV7-2 to TRBJ2-7; 11 positions agree with TRBD2. In germline, CDR1 is SGHTA, CDR2 FQGNSA. The junction had 13 bases not matched to a gene; V was cut back by 1 base and J by 2 bases. This CDR3 is 19 amino acids long. DNA for the CDR3: TGTGCCAGCAGCTTAGTCGCTAGCGGGGGGAGGAGACGTACCTACGAGCAGTACTTC. Residues: CASSLVASGGRRRTYEQYF.

The chain combines TRBV19 with TRBJ1-3, with D possibly being TRBD1 (6 bases). The CDR3 consists of 15 residues. Per germline, CDR1 LNHDA and CDR2 SQIVND (reference sequence). V was pared by 5 bases and J by 4 bases, with 15 bases between. The CDR3 nucleotides are TGTGCCAGTAGTCGGATCACAGGGTCGGGAAACACCATATATTTT. Its translation: CASSRITGSGNTIYF.

This clone was seen a single time. The rearrangement joins TRBV7-9 to TRBJ1-4; TRBD1 is a possible D gene (6 bases). This CDR3 has 15 amino acids. Trimming took 5 bases from V and 0 from J, leaving 10 bases between them. The germline gives CDR1 SEHNR, CDR2 FQNEAQ (reference sequence). CDR3 protein: CASSIAGATNEKLFF. The CDR3 DNA follows: TGTGCCAGCAGCATCGCAGGGGCAACTAATGAAAAACTGTTTTTT.

The V gene is TRBV18, the J gene TRBJ2-7, with a weak D call TRBD2 (6 bases). V was pared by 0 bases and J by 0 bases, with 12 bases between. The V gene's germline CDR1 is KGHSH and CDR2 LQKENI. The CDR3 runs 16 residues. CDR3 amino acids: CASSPPRGTSSYEQYF. The DNA of the CDR3 is TGTGCCAGCTCACCACCCCGGGGGACGAGCTCCTACGAGCAGTACTTC.

The J gene is TRBJ1-6, the V gene TRBV7-2; weak D call: TRBD1 (5 bases). Germline V gives CDR1 SGHTA, CDR2 FQGNSA. V was pared by 1 base and J by 6 bases, with 10 bases between. This CDR3 region has 15 residues. CDR3 amino acids: CASSLVVRGNSPLHF. The CDR3 coding sequence is TGTGCCAGCAGCTTAGTCGTTAGGGGTAATTCACCCCTCCACTTT.

CDR3 amino acids: CASSSGTRGDEQFF. CDR3 DNA sequence: TGTGCCAGCTCAAGTGGGACTAGGGGCGATGAGCAGTTCTTC. The chain joins TRBV18 to TRBJ2-1; 8 nucleotides align to TRBD2. J lost 8 bases, V lost 5 bases, and 8 bases had no gene match. Germline CDR1 is KGHSH and CDR2 is LQKENI. The CDR3 is made up of 14 amino acids.

The rearrangement uses TRBV6-6 and TRBJ2-5; TRBD1 agrees at 10 bases. With 2 bases clipped from V and 4 bases from J, the junction kept 1 base outside the gene matches. This CDR3 comprises 14 residues. Germline lookup yields CDR1 MNHNY and CDR2 SVGAGI (reference sequence). The CDR3 region is CASSYGTGVETQYF. DNA of the CDR3: TGTGCCAGCAGTTACGGGACAGGGGTAGAGACCCAGTACTTC.

For this clone: Other nucleotide sequences in the sample specify the same CDR3. The chain links TRBV27 to TRBJ2-7, with D possibly TRBD1 on 7 matching bases. In germline, CDR1 is MNHEY, CDR2 SMNVEV (reference sequence). The CDR3 has 17 amino acids. Trimming left V 4 bases short and J 5 bases short, with 24 bases between. CDR3 amino acids: CASSSIPTGTEGNEQYF. The CDR3 nucleotides are TGTGCCAGCAGTTCTATACCGACAGGGACGGAGGGGAACGAGCAGTACTTC.

The genes are TRBV27 and TRBJ1-2, with D possibly matching TRBD1 (5 bases). This CDR3 has 13 residues. Trimming removed 7 bases at V and 2 bases at J, with 11 bases between. The V gene's germline CDR1 is MNHEY and CDR2 SMNVEV (reference sequence). CDR3 sequence reads: CASTRRGNYGYTF. The CDR3 DNA follows: TGTGCCAGCACCCGGCGGGGGAACTATGGCTACACCTTC.